The rows below give T cell receptor beta chains drawn from one sample of a study of blood T cells in healthy people across ages. Each CDR3 protein is one row after TCRdb ran MiXCR on the 5' RACE reads. The sample includes about 700,000 distinct CDR3 sequences, 32% of them seen just once. Sequencing used blood. Receptors originate from a woman of 80 years or more in good health. Both conserved end residues are part of each CDR3. The D gene is left open where the match is weak. Rows give clone size only sometimes, using once, few, many, or a class for an expanded clone.

v_call: TRBV20-1; clone_size: .; j_call: TRBJ2-1; d_call: .; cdr3_aa: CSARGGRTDYNEQFF; cdr3_nt: TGCAGTGCTAGGGGGGGCCGGACGGATTACAATGAGCAGTTCTTC
v_call: TRBV15; clone_size: many; j_call: TRBJ2-5; d_call: TRBD1; cdr3_aa: CATSSTTGGGQETQYF; cdr3_nt: TGTGCCACCAGCAGCACGACAGGGGGAGGCCAAGAGACCCAGTACTTC
v_call: TRBV20-1; clone_size: .; j_call: TRBJ1-1; d_call: .; cdr3_aa: CSARIGHATEAFF; cdr3_nt: TGCAGTGCTAGAATAGGACACGCCACTGAAGCTTTCTTT
v_call: TRBV9; clone_size: many; j_call: TRBJ2-5; d_call: TRBD2; cdr3_aa: CASSVASGGETQYF; cdr3_nt: TGTGCCAGCAGCGTAGCTAGCGGGGGTGAGACCCAGTACTTC
v_call: TRBV6-2/TRBV6-3; clone_size: many; j_call: TRBJ1-5; d_call: TRBD1; cdr3_aa: CASSYSTGAWQPQHF; cdr3_nt: TGTGCCAGCAGTTACTCGACAGGGGCTTGGCAGCCCCAGCATTTT
v_call: TRBV7-3; clone_size: .; j_call: TRBJ2-3; d_call: .; cdr3_aa: CASSFHRADTQYF; cdr3_nt: TGTGCCAGCAGCTTCCACAGGGCAGATACGCAGTATTTT
v_call: TRBV27; clone_size: once; j_call: TRBJ2-2; d_call: TRBD1; cdr3_aa: CASSSGDSGSLFF; cdr3_nt: TGTGCCAGTAGTTCCGGGGACAGCGGATCCCTGTTTTTT
v_call: TRBV4-2; clone_size: once; j_call: TRBJ2-5; d_call: TRBD1; cdr3_aa: CASSQDPIPGQGAAETQYF; cdr3_nt: TGTGCCAGCAGCCAAGATCCGATTCCGGGACAGGGGGCCGCAGAGACCCAGTACTTC
v_call: TRBV29-1; clone_size: .; j_call: TRBJ2-7; d_call: .; cdr3_aa: CSVEVMPYEQYF; cdr3_nt: TGCAGCGTTGAAGTAATGCCGTACGAGCAGTACTTC
v_call: TRBV30; clone_size: once; j_call: TRBJ2-7; d_call: .; cdr3_aa: CAWSPILAGSGQYF; cdr3_nt: TGTGCCTGGAGCCCCATTTTGGCAGGTAGCGGGCAGTACTTC
v_call: TRBV30; clone_size: .; j_call: TRBJ2-1; d_call: TRBD2; cdr3_aa: CAWSVGREGEQFF; cdr3_nt: TGTGCCTGGAGTGTTGGCAGGGAGGGTGAGCAGTTCTTC
v_call: TRBV2; clone_size: many; j_call: TRBJ2-3; d_call: TRBD1; cdr3_aa: CASSLGQGVDTQYF; cdr3_nt: TGTGCCAGCAGTCTGGGACAGGGGGTAGATACGCAGTATTTT
v_call: TRBV7-8; clone_size: .; j_call: TRBJ2-1; d_call: TRBD2; cdr3_aa: CTSSLATSAPNEQFF; cdr3_nt: TGTACCAGCAGCTTAGCGACTAGCGCCCCCAATGAGCAGTTCTTC
v_call: TRBV18; clone_size: many; j_call: TRBJ2-1; d_call: TRBD1; cdr3_aa: CASSTKAAGGNEQFF; cdr3_nt: TGTGCCAGCTCAACAAAGGCGGCAGGGGGCAATGAGCAGTTCTTC
v_call: TRBV7-9; clone_size: many; j_call: TRBJ2-2; d_call: TRBD2; cdr3_aa: CASSSTSGGGTGELFF; cdr3_nt: TGTGCCAGCAGCTCGACTAGCGGGGGGGGCACCGGGGAGCTGTTTTTT
v_call: TRBV20-1; clone_size: many; j_call: TRBJ2-1; d_call: .; cdr3_aa: CSATYQGIRFF; cdr3_nt: TGCAGTGCTACCTACCAGGGAATTAGGTTCTTC
v_call: TRBV7-9; clone_size: few; j_call: TRBJ1-2; d_call: .; cdr3_aa: CASSFATGNYGYTF; cdr3_nt: TGTGCCAGCAGCTTTGCGACAGGAAACTATGGCTACACCTTC
v_call: TRBV11-2; clone_size: .; j_call: TRBJ2-1; d_call: .; cdr3_aa: CTSSLDREQFF; cdr3_nt: TGTACCAGCAGCCTCGACAGGGAGCAGTTCTTC
v_call: TRBV6-2/TRBV6-3; clone_size: .; j_call: TRBJ2-6; d_call: .; cdr3_aa: CASSPPRAGSGANVLTF; cdr3_nt: TGTGCCAGCAGCCCCCCCCGGGCGGGGAGTGGGGCCAACGTCCTGACTTTC
v_call: TRBV7-9; clone_size: few; j_call: TRBJ1-4; d_call: TRBD1; cdr3_aa: CASSTLRDRIEKLFF; cdr3_nt: TGTGCCAGCAGCACACTCCGGGACAGGATTGAAAAACTGTTTTTT
v_call: TRBV20-1; clone_size: many; j_call: TRBJ2-1; d_call: .; cdr3_aa: CSAREQPIQEQFF; cdr3_nt: TGCAGTGCTAGAGAACAACCTATCCAGGAGCAGTTCTTC
v_call: TRBV5-1; clone_size: .; j_call: TRBJ2-3; d_call: .; cdr3_aa: CASSRGSASTDTQYF; cdr3_nt: TGCGCCAGCAGCAGAGGGAGCGCTAGCACAGATACGCAGTATTTT
v_call: TRBV7-6; clone_size: .; j_call: TRBJ2-3; d_call: .; cdr3_aa: CASSPTSAGWSDTQYF; cdr3_nt: TGTGCCAGCAGCCCGACCTCGGCGGGATGGTCGGATACGCAGTATTTT
v_call: TRBV12-3/TRBV12-4; clone_size: many; j_call: TRBJ1-2; d_call: .; cdr3_aa: CASSLNGVGYTF; cdr3_nt: TGTGCCAGCAGTTTAAATGGGGTCGGCTACACCTTC
v_call: TRBV20-1; clone_size: .; j_call: TRBJ2-1; d_call: .; cdr3_aa: CSARWGAALEQFF; cdr3_nt: TGCAGTGCTAGATGGGGGGCAGCCCTGGAGCAGTTCTTC
v_call: TRBV30; clone_size: few; j_call: TRBJ1-1; d_call: .; cdr3_aa: CAWSYNTEAFF; cdr3_nt: TGTGCCTGGAGTTATAACACTGAAGCTTTCTTT